The following is a TCR beta chain sequence with its context. The sample belongs to a study of control samples from healthy donors and cancer patients. Measured with immunoSEQ multiplex PCR; TCRdb has only the in-frame clones, and not every one. Here the sample spans 100,000 to 150,000 clones, roughly nine tenths being singletons. There are 15 residues in the CDR3. Germline CDR1 is KGHSH and CDR2 is LQKENI. The V end lost 0 bases, the J end lost 1 base, and 4 bases lay between the germline ends. The TCR comes from a man aged 50 or older in good health. Sequencing was done on a sample of blood. The rearrangement uses TRBV18 and TRBJ2-6, with unresolved D. The CDR3 DNA sequence: TGTGCCAGCTCACCACCGCCATCTGGGGCCAACGTCCTGACTTTC. Translation: CASSPPPSGANVLTF.